Presented here are 25 T cell receptor beta chains from one specimen sequenced in a study of metastatic and nonmetastatic thyroid tumors. Not a single patient had been given any form of treatment at any point before undergoing thyroid surgery. TCRdb re-called clones from the PCR reads using MiXCR. The profile shows roughly 63,000 clones, 15% to 20% of them singletons. The sequenced material came from blood. These receptor sequences come from a male donor with papillary thyroid cancer or a benign thyroid nodule (not recorded which). Some clones in this sample may be carry-over from other donors' samples.

At least ten counts were recorded for this clone. CDR3 in amino acids: CASSLDVRTRSPLHF. CDR3 nucleotide sequence: TGCGCCAGCAGCTTGGACGTCCGGACTCGGTCACCCCTCCACTTT. This chain connects TRBV5-1 to TRBJ1-6; D remains ambiguous. The CDR3 length is 15 residues. Trimming cost V 0 bases and J 10 bases, with 14 bases left between them. Germline V gene sequence: CDR1 SGHRS, CDR2 YFSETQ.

This clone came up a few times. Germline is not matched at one junction end, which may reflect a read error. The rearrangement joins TRBV28 to TRBJ1-5; a possible D gene is TRBD1 (6 bases). Germline CDR1 MDHEN, CDR2 SYDVKM. The CDR3 covers 15 residues. The CDR3 nucleotides read TGTGCCAGCAGTTGGGGACATATTGAGCCTCAGCCCCAGCGTTTT. As protein: CASSWGHIEPQPQRF. Using reference TRBV28 and TRBJ1-5 for the parts outside the CDR3, the full variable domain is DVKVTQSSRYLVKRTGEKVFLECVQDMDHENMFWYRQDPGLGLRLIYFSYDVKMKEKGDIPEGYSVSREKKERFSLILESASTNQTSMYLCASSWGHIEPQPQRFGDGTRLSIL.

This chain links TRBV28 with TRBJ1-1, with no clear D. Germline values: CDR1 MDHEN, CDR2 SYDVKM. This CDR3 spans 10 amino acids. V dropped 9 bases and J dropped 9 bases, with 11 bases sitting between them. Here the CDR3 DNA reads TGTGCCAGGAGAACCAGGCAAGCTTTCTTT. Translation: CARRTRQAFF.

This clone was observed at least ten times. This chain joins TRBV5-1 and TRBJ2-7; 7 bases match TRBD1. The CDR3 is made up of 16 amino acids. Germline V gene lookup returns CDR1 SGHRS and CDR2 YFSETQ. Losses at the gene ends were 2 bases for V and 2 bases for J; bases not matched to a gene: 10. CDR3 sequence (DNA): TGCGCCAGCAGCTTAGATTCAGGGGGTAGTCCCTACGAGCAGTACTTC. Protein: CASSLDSGGSPYEQYF.

This clone was seen repeatedly, ten times or more. V gene TRBV5-6 combines with J gene TRBJ1-5; D is possibly TRBD1 (5 bases). Trimming cost V 4 bases and J 3 bases, with 8 bases left between them. The CDR3 runs to 13 residues. Germline V gene sequence: CDR1 SGHDT, CDR2 YYEEEE. Written as DNA, the CDR3 is TGTGCCAGCAGCCTGGGACTCAATCAGCCCCAGCATTTT. This sequence encodes CASSLGLNQPQHF.

This clone was picked up many times. V usage is TRBV20-1 and J usage is TRBJ2-2; 11 bases line up with TRBD2. The junction had 4 bases not matched to a gene; V was cut back by 2 bases and J by 8 bases. Germline CDR1 and CDR2: DFQATT and SNEGSKA (reference sequence). The CDR3 extends over 14 amino acids. In DNA, the CDR3 is TGCAGTGCTAGACTAGCGGGAGGTACTGGGGAGCTGTTTTTT. It translates to CSARLAGGTGELFF.

About this clone itself: Given a much more abundant clone one base away, this may be a read error. Other DNA sequences in the same sample also yield this CDR3. The chain combines TRBV20-1 with TRBJ2-3; D ambiguous. The CDR3 is made up of 10 amino acids. Germline assignment: CDR1 DFQATT and CDR2 SNEGSKA (reference sequence). CDR3 nucleotide sequence: TGCAGCGCTTCGCAACATACGCAGTATTTT. Translation: CSASQHTQYF.

At least ten counts were recorded for this clone. The rearrangement links TRBV7-9 to TRBJ2-1; D is uncertain. The germline CDR1 and CDR2 sequences are SEHNR and FQNEAQ (reference sequence). The CDR3 loop spans 15 amino acids. Deletions cut 4 bases from V and 0 bases from J, with 10 bases between. CDR3 protein: CASSSQRSSYNEQFF. The CDR3 nucleotides are TGTGCCAGCAGCTCCCAACGAAGCTCCTACAATGAGCAGTTCTTC.

The table lists this clone with many counts. The J gene is TRBJ2-6, the V gene TRBV27; no reliable D call. The germline V and J ends were trimmed by 0 bases and 2 bases, with 8 bases remaining between them. This CDR3 is 16 amino acids long. Germline V CDR1 and CDR2: MNHEY, SMNVEV (reference sequence). Here the CDR3 DNA reads TGTGCCAGCAGTTTATCGATCAGCCCTGGGGCCAACGTCCTGACTTTC. Translating it yields CASSLSISPGANVLTF.

This clone was seen many times. This chain joins TRBV24-1 and TRBJ2-1; no definite D call. The ends were cut back, 4 bases at V and 7 bases at J, with 13 bases in the middle. Germline V gene data show CDR1 as KGHDR and CDR2 as SFDVKD. The CDR3 has 14 amino acids. The CDR3 loop reads CATSDPGPENEQFF. The CDR3 nucleotides read TGTGCCACCAGTGACCCCGGGCCCGAGAATGAGCAGTTCTTC.

The chain links TRBV20-1 to TRBJ1-1; TRBD1 might be the D (5 bases). Trimming cost V 5 bases and J 5 bases, with 24 bases left between them. This CDR3 spans 16 amino acids. Per the germline V gene, CDR1 is DFQATT and CDR2 is SNEGSKA (reference sequence). CDR3 sequence: CSAAVGTSGLGTEAFF. The CDR3 region has the DNA TGCAGTGCTGCTGTAGGGACTAGCGGTTTGGGAACTGAAGCTTTCTTT.

The chain links TRBV6-1 to TRBJ1-1; the D gene is possibly TRBD1 (5 bases). Per germline, CDR1 MNHNS and CDR2 SASEGT. The CDR3 runs to 15 residues. The V and J ends lost 7 bases and 0 bases respectively, with 15 bases between them. The DNA for the CDR3 is TGTGCCAGCATCCCCCACGGGACGGTGAACACTGAAGCTTTCTTT. Its protein product is CASIPHGTVNTEAFF.

The CDR3 loop reads CSANLVAGAFPEQFF. CDR3 nucleotide sequence: TGCAGTGCTAATCTAGTAGCGGGAGCGTTTCCTGAGCAGTTCTTC. The V call is TRBV20-1, the J call TRBJ2-1; 9 positions agree with TRBD2. Germline V gene sequence: CDR1 DFQATT, CDR2 SNEGSKA (reference sequence). The CDR3 runs 15 residues. The trim removed 4 bases at V and 9 bases at J, leaving 13 bases unmatched.

This rearrangement joins TRBV11-3 to TRBJ2-2; D is unclear. This CDR3 has 13 amino acids. The germline V and J ends were trimmed by 2 bases and 4 bases, with 5 bases remaining between them. Germline values: CDR1 SGHNT, CDR2 YENEEA. CDR3 coding DNA: TGTGCCAGCAGCTTATTTAGCACCGGGGAGCTGTTTTTT. Translated, it gives CASSLFSTGELFF.

This clone occurred many times. J is TRBJ1-2 and V is TRBV5-1, with D maybe TRBD1 (5 bases). Germline V gene data show CDR1 as SGHRS and CDR2 as YFSETQ. V lost 5 bases, J lost 4 bases, and 21 bases lay in between. There are 16 residues in the CDR3. CDR3 coding DNA: TGCGCCAGCAGGCCGGGGTCGGGACCAGGCTTCTATGGCTACACCTTC. It translates to CASRPGSGPGFYGYTF.

This clone was observed at least ten times. A read error is possible here, since a much larger clone lies one base away. At the DNA level, this CDR3 is encoded by other sequences in the same sample as well. V usage is TRBV7-2 and J usage is TRBJ2-3; D is unclear. Trimming shortened V by 4 bases and J by 3 bases, and 2 bases separated the two germline ends. The CDR3 extends over 11 amino acids. Germline V lookup: CDR1 SGHTA, CDR2 FQGNSA. DNA of the CDR3: TGTGCCAGCAGCTATACAGATACGCAGTATTTT. It encodes CASSYTDTQYF. Using reference TRBV7-2 and TRBJ2-3 for the parts outside the CDR3, the full variable domain is GAGVSQSPSNKVTEKGKDVELRCDPISGHTALYWYRQSLGQGLEFLIYFQGNSAPDKSGLPSDRFSAERTGGSVSTLTIQRTQQEDSAVYLCASSYTDTQYFGPGTRLTVL.

This clone was detected ten times or more. The chain links TRBV19 to TRBJ2-7; the D gene is possibly TRBD1 (6 bases). The length of the CDR3 is 14 residues. Germline loops: CDR1 LNHDA, CDR2 SQIVND (reference sequence). V was trimmed by 5 bases and J by 3 bases, leaving 14 bases between them. The CDR3 is CASSGRAGDYEQYF. CDR3 DNA sequence: TGTGCCAGTAGTGGTCGGGCAGGGGACTACGAGCAGTACTTC.

About this clone: A much larger clone lies one base from this, so it may be a read error. The chain is built from TRBV4-3 and TRBJ1-4; 9 nucleotides agree with TRBD1. From germline, CDR1 is LGHNA and CDR2 YSLEER. The length of the CDR3 is 16 residues. CDR3 region: CSSSQGTGTGSVVLFF. CDR3 nucleotide sequence: TGCTCCAGCAGCCAAGGCACCGGGACAGGGTCGGTAGTGCTGTTTTTT.

Regarding this clone: Being one base from a much bigger clone, this may be a read error. The gene calls are TRBV11-2 and TRBJ2-3; TRBD2 matches at 12 bases. CDR3 length: 18 residues. V shed 5 bases and J 3 bases; nucleotides not matched to a gene: 12. Germline CDR1 and CDR2: SGHAT and FQNNGV. The CDR3 reads CASSPGLAGITRTDTQYF. The DNA of the CDR3 is TGTGCCAGCAGCCCGGGACTAGCGGGTATTACTAGAACAGATACGCAGTATTTT.

This clone was picked up many times. The V call is TRBV28, the J call TRBJ2-7; 8 bases match TRBD1. Germline trimming cut 6 bases from V and 4 bases from J; bases unmatched to any gene: 14. This CDR3 contains 16 residues. The germline gives CDR1 MDHEN, CDR2 SYDVKM. Written as DNA, the CDR3 is TGTGCCAGCAGCCCTCTTCTGCGGACAGGGCTTTACGAGCAGTACTTC. Translated, it gives CASSPLLRTGLYEQYF.

This clone was counted at least ten times. This rearrangement joins TRBV6-1 to TRBJ2-7; no definite D call. CDR1 is MNHNS and CDR2 is SASEGT in the germline V gene. V shed 5 bases and J shed 2 bases, with 13 bases lying between them. The CDR3 is 14 amino acids. CDR3 region: CASSSSTLTYEQYF. The CDR3 DNA reads TGTGCCAGCAGTTCCAGTACACTAACCTACGAGCAGTACTTC.

About this clone: This sequence may be a read error, since a much larger clone differs from it by one base. The sample carries other DNA sequences with the same CDR3. The chain uses TRBV20-1 and TRBJ2-4; 7 bases line up with TRBD1. The V and J ends lost 6 bases and 0 bases, in that order; junction bases with no gene match: 2. CDR1 is DFQATT, CDR2 SNEGSKA, per germline (reference sequence). The CDR3 totals 13 residues. The CDR3 DNA reads TGCAGTGCGTACAGGGGAGCCAAAAACATTCAGTACTTC. As protein: CSAYRGAKNIQYF.

Points on this clone: The conserved phenylalanine or tryptophan normally closing the CDR3 is absent here, so this likely arose from a read error. The chain has TRBV13 and TRBJ1-3; perhaps TRBD1 as D (6 bases). CDR1 and CDR2 (germline): PRHDT, FYEKMQ (reference sequence). This CDR3 has 17 amino acids. The V and J ends lost 0 bases and 0 bases respectively, with 12 bases between them. The CDR3 DNA reads as TGTGCCAGCAGCTTAGGGGACAGAAAGAGCTCTGGAAACACCATATATTCT. Protein product: CASSLGDRKSSGNTIYS.

The genes are TRBV28 and TRBJ1-2; D might be TRBD1 (5 bases). V was trimmed by 7 bases and J by 5 bases, leaving 20 bases between them. The CDR3 has 15 residues. Per germline, CDR1 MDHEN and CDR2 SYDVKM. DNA for the CDR3: TGTGCCAGCACCTTTGTACGCAGTTGGGGGTATGGCTACACCTTC. It yields the protein CASTFVRSWGYGYTF.

Worth noting for this clone: At one end the junction does not follow the germline gene, possibly because of a read error. The chain joins TRBV6-4 to TRBJ1-6, with D unresolved. There are 10 residues in the CDR3. Germline V gives CDR1 MRHNA, CDR2 SNTAGT. CDR3 nucleotide sequence: TGTACAGACCGGGATTCACCCATCCACTTT. Translated: CTDRDSPIHF.